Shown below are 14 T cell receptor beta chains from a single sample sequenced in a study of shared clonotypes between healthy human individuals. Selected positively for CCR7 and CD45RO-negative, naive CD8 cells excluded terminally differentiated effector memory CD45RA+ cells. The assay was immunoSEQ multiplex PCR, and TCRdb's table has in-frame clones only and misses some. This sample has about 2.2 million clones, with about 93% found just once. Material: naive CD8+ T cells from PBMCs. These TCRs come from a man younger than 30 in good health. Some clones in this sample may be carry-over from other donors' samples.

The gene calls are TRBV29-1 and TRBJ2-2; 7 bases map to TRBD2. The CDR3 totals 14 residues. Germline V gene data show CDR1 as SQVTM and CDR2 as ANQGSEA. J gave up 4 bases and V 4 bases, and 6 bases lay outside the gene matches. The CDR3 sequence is CSVGKGRVTGELFF. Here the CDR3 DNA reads TGCAGCGTTGGGAAGGGGAGGGTCACCGGGGAGCTGTTTTTT.

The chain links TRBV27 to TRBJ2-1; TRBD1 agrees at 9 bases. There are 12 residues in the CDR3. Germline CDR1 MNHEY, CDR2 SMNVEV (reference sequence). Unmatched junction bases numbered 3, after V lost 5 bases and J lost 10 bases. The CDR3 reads CASSGTGTEQFF. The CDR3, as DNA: TGTGCCAGCAGTGGGACAGGGACCGAGCAGTTCTTC.

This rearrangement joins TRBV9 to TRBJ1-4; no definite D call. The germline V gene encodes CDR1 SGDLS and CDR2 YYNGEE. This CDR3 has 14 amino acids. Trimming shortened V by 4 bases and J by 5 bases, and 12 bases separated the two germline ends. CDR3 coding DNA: TGTGCCAGCAGCTCACGGGGTTGGAATGAAAAACTGTTTTTT. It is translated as CASSSRGWNEKLFF.

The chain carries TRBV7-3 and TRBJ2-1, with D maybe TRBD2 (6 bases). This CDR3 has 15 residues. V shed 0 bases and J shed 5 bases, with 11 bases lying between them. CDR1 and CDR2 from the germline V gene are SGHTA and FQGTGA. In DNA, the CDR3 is TGTGCCAGCAGCTTAACGCGGGAAGTCAACAATGAGCAGTTCTTC. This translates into CASSLTREVNNEQFF.

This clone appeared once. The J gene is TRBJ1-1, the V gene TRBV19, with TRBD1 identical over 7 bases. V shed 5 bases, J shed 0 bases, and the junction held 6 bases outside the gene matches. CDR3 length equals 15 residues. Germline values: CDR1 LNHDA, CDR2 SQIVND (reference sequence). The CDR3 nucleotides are TGTGCCAGTAGTGGAAGGGGACAGCTGAACACTGAAGCTTTCTTT. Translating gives CASSGRGQLNTEAFF.

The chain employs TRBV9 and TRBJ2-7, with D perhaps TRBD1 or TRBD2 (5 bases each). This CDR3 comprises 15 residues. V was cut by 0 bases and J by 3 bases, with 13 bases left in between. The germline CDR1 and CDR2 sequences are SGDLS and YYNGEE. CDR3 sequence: CASSVEGTAGYEQYF. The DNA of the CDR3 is TGTGCCAGCAGCGTAGAAGGGACCGCAGGCTACGAGCAGTACTTC.

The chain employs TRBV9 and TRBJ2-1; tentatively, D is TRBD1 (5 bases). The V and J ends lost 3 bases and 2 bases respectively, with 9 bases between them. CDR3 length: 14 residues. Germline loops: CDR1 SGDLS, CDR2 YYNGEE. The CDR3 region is CASSAGFTYNEQFF. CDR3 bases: TGTGCCAGCAGCGCAGGGTTCACCTACAATGAGCAGTTCTTC. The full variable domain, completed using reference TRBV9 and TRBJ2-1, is DSGVTQTPKHLITATGQRVTLRCSPRSGDLSVYWYQQSLDQGLQFLIQYYNGEERAKGNILERFSAQQFPDLHSELNLSSLELGDSALYFCASSAGFTYNEQFFGPGTRLTVL.

The CDR3 spells CASSGTSGYPVGEQFF. The CDR3 DNA is TGTGCCAGCAGCGGGACTAGCGGGTACCCGGTCGGTGAGCAGTTCTTC. This chain links TRBV5-6 with TRBJ2-1, with 12 bases that match TRBD2. J was trimmed by 9 bases and V by 4 bases; bases with no gene match: 11. CDR3 length: 16 residues. Germline V CDR1 and CDR2: SGHDT, YYEEEE.

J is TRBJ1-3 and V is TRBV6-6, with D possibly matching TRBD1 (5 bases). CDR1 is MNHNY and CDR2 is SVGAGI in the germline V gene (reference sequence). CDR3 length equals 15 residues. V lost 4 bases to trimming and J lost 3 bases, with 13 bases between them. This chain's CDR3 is CASSSQGGFGNTIYF. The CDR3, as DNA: TGTGCCAGCAGTTCCCAGGGTGGGTTTGGAAACACCATATATTTT.

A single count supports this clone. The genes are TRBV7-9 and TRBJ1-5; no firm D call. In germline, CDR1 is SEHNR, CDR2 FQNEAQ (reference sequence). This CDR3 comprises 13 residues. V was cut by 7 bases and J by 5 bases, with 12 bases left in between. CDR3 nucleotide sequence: TGTGCCAGCACCCCTCGTGGGGATCAGCCCCAGCATTTT. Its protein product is CASTPRGDQPQHF.

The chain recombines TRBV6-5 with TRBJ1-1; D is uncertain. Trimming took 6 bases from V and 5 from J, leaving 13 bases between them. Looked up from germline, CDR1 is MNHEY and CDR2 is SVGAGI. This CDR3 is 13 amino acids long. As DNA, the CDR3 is TGTGCCAGCAGGACGGACCAGAGGACTGAAGCTTTCTTT. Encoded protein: CASRTDQRTEAFF.

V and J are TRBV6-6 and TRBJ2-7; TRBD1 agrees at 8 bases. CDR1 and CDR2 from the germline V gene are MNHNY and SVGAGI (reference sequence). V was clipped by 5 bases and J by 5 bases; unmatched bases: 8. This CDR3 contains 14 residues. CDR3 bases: TGTGCCAGCAGTCCCTGGACAGGGAACCACGAGCAGTACTTC. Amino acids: CASSPWTGNHEQYF.

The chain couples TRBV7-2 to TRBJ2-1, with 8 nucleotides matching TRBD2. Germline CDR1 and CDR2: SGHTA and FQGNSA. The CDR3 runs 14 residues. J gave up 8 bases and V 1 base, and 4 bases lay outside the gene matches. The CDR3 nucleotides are TGTGCCAGCAGCTTAGTTCATAGCGGGGATGAGCAGTTCTTC. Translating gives CASSLVHSGDEQFF.

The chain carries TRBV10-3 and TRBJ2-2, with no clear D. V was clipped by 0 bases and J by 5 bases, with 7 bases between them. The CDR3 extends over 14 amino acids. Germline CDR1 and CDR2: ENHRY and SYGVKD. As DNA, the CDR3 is TGTGCCATCAGTGAGTCGTGGGATACCGGGGAGCTGTTTTTT. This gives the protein CAISESWDTGELFF.